These T cell receptor beta chains were read from a single sample in a study of cytomegalovirus exposure and HLA in healthy donors. Using immunoSEQ multiplex PCR, the repertoire was profiled, and TCRdb retains in-frame clones only, with some absent. The profile shows some 110,000 clones, 80% to 85% of them singletons. The sequenced sample consisted of PBMCs. The receptor set was obtained from a man aged 25 to 40 in good health and CMV-seropositive. CDR3s include the opening cysteine and the closing phenylalanine or tryptophan. A D gene is named only where the DNA matches it firmly. The size of a clone is reported for some rows only, either as once, few or many, or as a class for expanded clones.

clone_size | j_call | v_call | d_call | cdr3_nt | cdr3_aa
. | TRBJ1-1 | TRBV6-5 | TRBD1 | TGTGCCAGCAGACAGGACAGGGACACTGAAGCTTTCTTT | CASRQDRDTEAFF
. | TRBJ2-2 | TRBV27 | . | TGTGCCAGCAGTTTCGGGGGAGGCACCGGGGAGCTGTTTTTT | CASSFGGGTGELFF
. | TRBJ1-1 | TRBV5-6 | . | TGTGCCAGCAGCTTAGGAGACACTGAAGCTTTCTTT | CASSLGDTEAFF
once | TRBJ2-2 | TRBV6-1 | . | TGTGCCAGCAGTGAACTACTAGTTGGAACCGGGGAGCTGTTTTTT | CASSELLVGTGELFF
. | TRBJ1-4 | TRBV6-5 | . | TGTGCCAGCAGTTACGATTCGGGGGCGGGAGGAGAAAAACTGTTTTTT | CASSYDSGAGGEKLFF
. | TRBJ1-2 | TRBV20-1 | . | TGCAGTGCTAGTGCAGGGTTTGGCTACACCTTC | CSASAGFGYTF
. | TRBJ2-1 | TRBV19 | TRBD2 | TGTGCCAGTGTTGACGGGGGGGCGAGGAATGAGCAGTTCTTC | CASVDGGARNEQFF
once | TRBJ1-4 | TRBV7-8 | TRBD1 | TGTGCCAGCAGCTTCATTTACAGGGGGATTAATGAAAAACTGTTTTTT | CASSFIYRGINEKLFF
. | TRBJ1-3 | TRBV29-1 | . | TGCAGCGTTCGAGGACATATGAGCTCTGGAAACACCATATATTTT | CSVRGHMSSGNTIYF
. | TRBJ1-1 | TRBV7-2 | . | TGTGCCAGCAGCTTCGGACAGTCCACTGAAGCTTTCTTT | CASSFGQSTEAFF
. | TRBJ1-3 | TRBV18 | . | TGTGCCAGCTCACCACCGAGCATAGCCGGAAACACCATATATTTT | CASSPPSIAGNTIYF
. | TRBJ2-3 | TRBV5-4 | . | TGTGCCAGCAGCTCCTACTCTAGCACAGATACGCAGTATTTT | CASSSYSSTDTQYF